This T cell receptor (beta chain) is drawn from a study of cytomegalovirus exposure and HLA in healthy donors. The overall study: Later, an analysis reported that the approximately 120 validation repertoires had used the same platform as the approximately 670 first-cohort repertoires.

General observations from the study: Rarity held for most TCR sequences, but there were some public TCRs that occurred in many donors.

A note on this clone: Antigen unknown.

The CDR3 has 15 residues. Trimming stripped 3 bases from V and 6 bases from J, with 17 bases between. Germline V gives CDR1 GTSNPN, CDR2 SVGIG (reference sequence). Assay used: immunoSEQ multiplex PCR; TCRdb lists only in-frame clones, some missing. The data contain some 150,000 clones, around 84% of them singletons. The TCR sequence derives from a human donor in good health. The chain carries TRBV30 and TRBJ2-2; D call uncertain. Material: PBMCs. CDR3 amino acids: CAWRMLANRAGELFF. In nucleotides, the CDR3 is TGTGCCTGGAGGATGCTTGCGAACCGCGCCGGGGAGCTGTTTTTT. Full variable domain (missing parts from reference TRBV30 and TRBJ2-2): SQTIHQWPATLVQPVGSPLSLECTVEGTSNPNLYWYRQAAGRGLQLLFYSVGIGQISSEVPQNLSASRPQDRQFILSSKKLLLSDSGFYLCAWRMLANRAGELFFGEGSRLTVL.